This T cell receptor (beta chain) was captured in a study of response to subunit inactivated influenza vaccine. Study-wide findings and caveats: The authors offered the suggestion that each seasonal influenza vaccination recruits few new T cells.

This CDR3 comprises 15 residues. V gave up 7 bases and J gave up 0 bases, with 13 bases separating them. TCRdb fed the RT-PCR reads into MiXCR, producing one record per CDR3 protein. The sample comprises approximately 530,000 distinct CDR3 sequences, under 9% of which are singletons, and 13% rests with the top ten. This clonotype has a count of ten or more. The antigen remains undetermined. The sequence came from a man in his fifties or sixties who received an inactivated influenza vaccine. The V call is TRBV12-3 or TRBV12-4, the J call TRBJ2-1, with no clear D. The source was PBMCs from blood, collected less than 30 months after vaccination. CDR3 sequence: CASNIRSSSYNEQFF. CDR3 DNA: TGTGCCAGCAATATACGGTCTAGCTCCTACAATGAGCAGTTCTTC.